The 23 T cell receptor beta chains presented below share a single source sample, sequenced in a study of cytomegalovirus exposure and HLA in healthy donors. TCRdb's copy holds only in-frame clones and misses some; the assay was immunoSEQ multiplex PCR. The sample includes more than 300,000 clones, 86% of them seen just once. What was sequenced was PBMCs. The receptors here all came from a woman aged 18-29 years in good health and CMV-seronegative.

This clone was found once. The V gene is TRBV27, the J gene TRBJ2-1; TRBD2 matches 8 bases. Germline loops: CDR1 MNHEY, CDR2 SMNVEV (reference sequence). The CDR3 extends over 14 amino acids. V dropped 8 bases and J dropped 3; count of bases not matched to a gene: 6. The CDR3 loop reads CASVSSGIYNEQFF. The CDR3 region has the DNA TGTGCCAGCGTTAGTAGCGGGATCTACAATGAGCAGTTCTTC.

The rearrangement links TRBV5-4 to TRBJ1-1; D is perhaps TRBD1 (5 bases). Germline CDR1 SGHNT, CDR2 YYREEE (reference sequence). This CDR3 is 15 amino acids long. Trimming left V 2 bases short and J 0 bases short, with 11 bases between. The CDR3 region is CASSFEGTLNTEAFF. CDR3 DNA sequence: TGTGCCAGCAGCTTTGAGGGGACTCTGAACACTGAAGCTTTCTTT. The complete variable domain, with remaining parts taken from reference TRBV5-4 and TRBJ1-1, reads ETGVTQSPTHLIKTRGQQVTLRCSSQSGHNTVSWYQQALGQGPQFIFQYYREEENGRGNFPPRFSGLQFPNYSSELNVNALELDDSALYLCASSFEGTLNTEAFFGQGTRLTVV.

This clone showed up just a few times. This chain connects TRBV6-4 to TRBJ1-2, with TRBD1 as a possible D gene (5 bases). The germline CDR1 and CDR2 sequences are MRHNA and SNTAGT. V lost 2 bases and J lost 4, with 5 bases in between. This CDR3 is 12 amino acids long. The CDR3 loop is CASSDRGYGYTF. As DNA, the CDR3 is TGTGCCAGCAGTGACAGGGGCTATGGCTACACCTTC.

This clone occurred a few times. This sequence joins TRBV7-3 and TRBJ1-2, with D unresolved. The germline gives CDR1 SGHTA, CDR2 FQGTGA. V lost 4 bases to trimming and J lost 6 bases, with 9 bases between them. The CDR3 runs 12 residues. In DNA, the CDR3 is TGTGCCAGCAGCTCCGTAACAGATGGCTACACCTTC. Amino acids: CASSSVTDGYTF.

The rearrangement uses TRBV5-6 and TRBJ1-4, with 8 nucleotides matching TRBD1. The CDR3 covers 14 residues. The junction had 5 bases not matched to a gene; V was cut back by 2 bases and J by 8 bases. CDR1 is SGHDT, CDR2 YYEEEE, per germline. CDR3 sequence reads: CASSFGQGVEKLFF. Written as DNA, the CDR3 is TGTGCCAGCAGCTTTGGACAGGGTGTGGAAAAACTGTTTTTT. The whole variable domain, remainder taken from reference TRBV5-6 and TRBJ1-4, is DAGVTQSPTHLIKTRGQQVTLRCSPKSGHDTVSWYQQALGQGPQFIFQYYEEEERQRGNFPDRFSGHQFPNYSSELNVNALLLGDSALYLCASSFGQGVEKLFFGSGTQLSVL.

This chain connects TRBV4-1 to TRBJ2-5; D is possibly TRBD1 (6 bases). CDR1 MGHRA and CDR2 YSYEKL come from the germline V gene. This CDR3 has 17 residues. V was shortened by 2 bases and J by 0 bases, with 16 bases between the two germline ends. As DNA, the CDR3 is TGCGCCAGCAGCCAAAAATGGGGTAGGGGGAACCAAGAGACCCAGTACTTC. Encoded protein: CASSQKWGRGNQETQYF.

The rearrangement uses TRBV15 and TRBJ2-3; no reliable D call. V lost 3 bases and J 6 bases, leaving 7 bases between the germline ends. The CDR3 sequence is 12 residues long. Germline values: CDR1 LNHNV, CDR2 YYDKDF (reference sequence). The CDR3 sequence is CATSRAGDTQYF. The CDR3 DNA is TGTGCCACCAGCAGGGCCGGGGATACGCAGTATTTT.

This chain connects TRBV27 to TRBJ2-7; 10 bases line up with TRBD1. Germline assignment: CDR1 MNHEY and CDR2 SMNVEV (reference sequence). There are 13 residues in the CDR3. With 5 bases clipped from V and 3 bases from J, the junction kept 1 base outside the gene matches. The CDR3 reads CASSGTGDYEQYF. The DNA for the CDR3 is TGTGCCAGCAGTGGGACAGGGGACTACGAGCAGTACTTC.

The V gene is TRBV27, the J gene TRBJ2-7; 9 bases align to TRBD2. The germline CDR1 and CDR2 sequences are MNHEY and SMNVEV (reference sequence). The CDR3 covers 16 residues. With 4 bases clipped from V and 6 bases from J, the junction kept 13 bases outside the gene matches. CDR3 sequence (DNA): TGTGCCAGCAGTTCCATCTTAGCGGGAGTGTCGGCCGAGCAGTACTTC. As protein: CASSSILAGVSAEQYF.

This rearrangement joins TRBV11-3 to TRBJ2-2, with D maybe TRBD1 (5 bases). V lost 4 bases and J lost 6, with 6 bases in between. Germline V CDR1 and CDR2: SGHNT, YENEEA. The CDR3 is 12 amino acids. CDR3 in DNA: TGTGCCAGCAGCTCCAGGGCCGGGGAGCTGTTTTTT. This translates into CASSSRAGELFF.

The rearrangement uses TRBV19 and TRBJ2-3, with a tentative D call TRBD1 (7 bases). CDR1 LNHDA and CDR2 SQIVND come from the germline V gene (reference sequence). This CDR3 is built from 16 residues. V lost 5 bases to trimming and J lost 0 bases, with 15 bases between them. CDR3 sequence reads: CASSQGGSPSTDTQYF. Written as DNA, the CDR3 is TGTGCCAGTAGTCAGGGGGGCAGCCCAAGCACAGATACGCAGTATTTT.

The chain recombines TRBV4-1 with TRBJ2-7, with D possibly TRBD1 on 5 matching bases. The germline V gene encodes CDR1 MGHRA and CDR2 YSYEKL. This CDR3 region has 14 residues. With 3 bases removed from V and 2 bases from J, the gap between germline ends came to 11 bases. Here the CDR3 DNA reads TGCGCCAGCAGCCACGCAGGACAAGCCTACGAGCAGTACTTC. The encoded protein is CASSHAGQAYEQYF.

The chain joins TRBV11-2 to TRBJ1-1; D is unclear. CDR3 length: 15 residues. Between the trimmed V and J ends, which lost 5 bases and 0 bases, there was a span of 13 bases. From germline, CDR1 is SGHAT and CDR2 FQNNGV. CDR3 loop: CASSTDATLNTEAFF. The CDR3 region has the DNA TGTGCCAGCAGCACAGACGCCACGCTGAACACTGAAGCTTTCTTT.

The genes are TRBV7-2 and TRBJ1-1; no reliable D call. Trimming shortened V by 0 bases and J by 4 bases, and 9 bases separated the two germline ends. Germline CDR1 and CDR2: SGHTA and FQGNSA. This CDR3 is 14 amino acids long. CDR3: CASSLASEGTEAFF. The CDR3 nucleotides read TGTGCCAGCAGCTTAGCGAGCGAGGGCACTGAAGCTTTCTTT.

This clone has only one observation. The chain is built from TRBV7-2 and TRBJ1-5; perhaps TRBD1 as D (6 bases). Germline CDR1 is SGHTA and CDR2 is FQGNSA. This CDR3 has 14 residues. V dropped 4 bases and J dropped 4 bases, with 11 bases sitting between them. The DNA of the CDR3 is TGTGCCAGCAGCTACTCCGGGACAAATCAGCCCCAGCATTTT. It is translated as CASSYSGTNQPQHF. The full variable domain, completed using reference TRBV7-2 and TRBJ1-5, is GAGVSQSPSNKVTEKGKDVELRCDPISGHTALYWYRQSLGQGLEFLIYFQGNSAPDKSGLPSDRFSAERTGGSVSTLTIQRTQQEDSAVYLCASSYSGTNQPQHFGDGTRLSIL.

In this sample, this clone turned up once. V gene TRBV6-1 combines with J gene TRBJ1-4, with 7 bases that match TRBD1. The CDR3 totals 15 residues. The germline CDR1 and CDR2 sequences are MNHNS and SASEGT. The V segment lost 4 bases and the J segment 4 bases; nucleotides outside the gene matches: 6. CDR3 sequence: CASSVGDRDNEKLFF. Written as DNA, the CDR3 is TGTGCCAGCAGTGTGGGGGACAGAGATAATGAAAAACTGTTTTTT.

The chain recombines TRBV6-5 with TRBJ1-5; the D is unclear. Between the trimmed V and J ends, which lost 2 bases and 5 bases, there was a span of 7 bases. The CDR3 runs to 13 residues. Germline V lookup: CDR1 MNHEY, CDR2 SVGAGI. In nucleotides, the CDR3 is TGTGCCAGCAGTTACAAGTTAGATCAGCCCCAGCATTTT. This gives the protein CASSYKLDQPQHF.

The chain carries TRBV4-1 and TRBJ2-7, with 7 bases that match TRBD2. CDR1 is MGHRA and CDR2 is YSYEKL in the germline V gene. This CDR3 spans 15 amino acids. J lost 1 base, V lost 3 bases, and 6 bases had no gene match. The CDR3 protein is CASSHLGLPSYEQYF. Here the CDR3 DNA reads TGCGCCAGCAGCCACCTGGGACTACCATCCTACGAGCAGTACTTC.

The V gene is TRBV5-4, the J gene TRBJ2-1, with TRBD2 identical over 11 bases. The CDR3 is 15 amino acids. Germline lookup yields CDR1 SGHNT and CDR2 YYREEE (reference sequence). Germline trimming cut 4 bases from V and 9 bases from J; bases unmatched to any gene: 9. The CDR3 loop is CASSPGTSGVGEQFF. In DNA form, the CDR3 reads TGTGCCAGCAGCCCCGGGACTAGCGGAGTGGGTGAGCAGTTCTTC.

CDR3 sequence reads: CASSLGRVGGPSTDTQYF. CDR3 DNA sequence: TGCGCCAGCAGCTTGGGGAGGGTAGGAGGTCCTAGCACAGATACGCAGTATTTT. The V and J genes are TRBV5-1 and TRBJ2-3; a possible D gene is TRBD2 (6 bases). The CDR3 extends over 18 amino acids. Germline loops: CDR1 SGHRS, CDR2 YFSETQ. Trimming stripped 0 bases from V and 0 bases from J, with 17 bases between.

The gene calls are TRBV7-3 and TRBJ2-3, with 8 nucleotides matching TRBD2. The V gene end was trimmed by 5 bases and the J gene end by 5 bases; junction bases not matched to a gene: 9. This CDR3 has 15 residues. Germline V gene sequence: CDR1 SGHTA, CDR2 FQGTGA. The CDR3 sequence: CASSIGTSRGDTQYF. DNA of the CDR3: TGTGCCAGCAGCATCGGGACTAGTCGTGGAGATACGCAGTATTTT.

J is TRBJ2-1 and V is TRBV9; TRBD2 is a possible D gene (6 bases). The V end lost 3 bases, the J end lost 9 bases, and 22 bases lay between the germline ends. CDR3 length equals 16 residues. Germline CDR1 and CDR2: SGDLS and YYNGEE. CDR3 region: CASSATGRIPGAEQFF. Written as DNA, the CDR3 is TGTGCCAGCAGCGCAACCGGGAGAATACCCGGGGCTGAGCAGTTCTTC.

The V call is TRBV6-1, the J call TRBJ2-3, with TRBD2 matching over 11 bases. V shed 3 bases, J shed 4 bases, and the junction held 6 bases outside the gene matches. The CDR3 totals 16 residues. Per germline, CDR1 MNHNS and CDR2 SASEGT. The CDR3 DNA reads as TGTGCCAGCAGTGACGGGACTAGCGGAGGCCCAGATACGCAGTATTTT. Its protein product is CASSDGTSGGPDTQYF.